What follows is one T cell receptor (beta chain) and its context. The sample originates from a study of T cell changes during pregnancy in multiple sclerosis. Repertoires were generated with immunoSEQ multiplex PCR, while TCRdb's copy carries only in-frame clones and drops some. The data contain roughly 93,000 clones, approximately 90% of them singletons. The CDR3 contains 16 residues. V was clipped by 0 bases and J by 0 bases, with 11 bases between them. The germline gives CDR1 SEHNR, CDR2 FQNEAQ (reference sequence). The sequencing here drew on peripheral blood, taken before pregnancy. This chain links TRBV7-9 with TRBJ1-2, with D perhaps matching TRBD1 (6 bases). The clonotype was recovered from a female donor with multiple sclerosis, enrolled in a pregnancy study. The CDR3 coding sequence is TGTGCCAGCAGCTTAGCGGGGGCACCAGCTAACTATGGCTACACCTTC. This encodes CASSLAGAPANYGYTF.